This TCR beta chain appears in the sequencing data of a study of quantifying T cell responses using KT2 cells. Whole-study context: Reverse transcription used primers in the TCR alpha and beta constant regions.

The CDR3 sequence is 14 residues long. V lost 2 bases, J lost 5 bases, and 12 bases lay in between. Germline V gene data show CDR1 as MNHEY and CDR2 as SMNVEV (reference sequence). The cDNA 3' end received a ligated oligonucleotide with a UMI. The first PCR ran 3 to 5 cycles with an equimolar RC1.1 and RC1.2 beta primer mix. TCRdb recomputed calls from the UMI-ligation and nested PCR reads with MiXCR, one row per CDR3 protein. The sample lists tens of thousands of distinct CDR3 sequences, about 7.3% occurring once. KT2, a clone with a known TCR, was spiked into unfractionated PBMC. A range of KT2-to-PBMC ratios was made using fixed PBMC numbers. The sample holds many counts of this clonotype.

The source material was PBMCs spiked with cells of the T cell clone KT2. This sequence joins TRBV27 and TRBJ2-5; D remains unclear. This receptor was taken from a human donor. DNA for the CDR3: TGTGCCAGCAGTTTAAACCGTGTCGGTGAGACCCAGTACTTC. Amino acids: CASSLNRVGETQYF.